This TCR beta chain was obtained from a study of regulatory T cells in long-lasting Graves disease. TCR beta libraries were built with iRepertoire HTBI primers and Arm-PCR of CDR3 regions. One entry per CDR3 protein results from TCRdb running MiXCR on the multiplex PCR reads. The sample includes around 250,000 distinct CDR3 sequences, 15% to 20% seen only once; the top ten take around 15%. Trimming took 3 bases from V and 6 from J; bases not matched to a gene: 7. CDR3 length: 14 residues. Time point: newly diagnosed GD, antithyroid drugs for less than 3 months. Generation of the TCR library employed RNA extracted from PBMCs. Ten or more counts support this clonotype. This sample was also put to use in a study of T cells in Graves' hyperthyroidism and ophthalmopathy.

This receptor was obtained from a woman in her 30s with Graves disease. This rearrangement joins TRBV12-3 or TRBV12-4 to TRBJ1-2, with TRBD1 matching over 7 bases. The material sequenced was peripheral blood mononuclear cells (PBMCs), taken at new diagnosis, from a patient treated with antithyroid drugs. CDR3 sequence reads: CASSFQTGLHGYTF. The CDR3 DNA reads as TGTGCCAGCAGTTTCCAGACAGGGCTACATGGCTACACCTTC.